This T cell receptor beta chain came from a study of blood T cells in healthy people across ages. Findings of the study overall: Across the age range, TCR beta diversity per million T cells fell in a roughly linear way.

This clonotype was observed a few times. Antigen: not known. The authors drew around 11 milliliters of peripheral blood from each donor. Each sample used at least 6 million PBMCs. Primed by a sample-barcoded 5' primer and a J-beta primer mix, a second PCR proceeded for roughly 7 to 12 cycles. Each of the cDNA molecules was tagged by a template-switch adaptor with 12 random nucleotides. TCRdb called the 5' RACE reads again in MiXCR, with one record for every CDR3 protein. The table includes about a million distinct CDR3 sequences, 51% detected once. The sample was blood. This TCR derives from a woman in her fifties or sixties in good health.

The CDR3 DNA reads as TGTGCCAGCGGTGGAGGGACAGGGGGTAAAGAGACCCAGTACTTC. Its protein is CASGGGTGGKETQYF. The chain has TRBV28 and TRBJ2-5; 11 positions match TRBD1. With V trimmed by 8 bases and J by 3 bases, 8 bases remained unmatched. The CDR3 is made up of 15 amino acids. Germline V gene lookup returns CDR1 MDHEN and CDR2 SYDVKM.